The rows below give T cell receptor beta chains drawn from one sample of a study of Ad26.COV2.S vaccination and SARS-CoV-2 variants. TCRdb's copy holds only in-frame clones and misses some; the assay was immunoSEQ multiplex PCR. Here the sample spans about 680,000 clones, more than 70% being singletons. Source: peripheral blood, taken in a trial of Ad26.COV2.S vaccine versus placebo. These receptors all come from a person aged 18-65 years who received the Ad26.COV2.S COVID-19 vaccine or a placebo. The CDR3 runs from the conserved cysteine through the conserved F or W. A D gene is named only where the DNA matches it firmly. The size of a clone is reported for some rows only, either as once, few or many, or as a class for expanded clones.

j_call | v_call | clone_size | d_call | cdr3_length | cdr3_aa | cdr3_nt
TRBJ1-4 | TRBV3-1/TRBV3-2 | . | . | 14 | CASSQAVLNEKLFF | TGTGCCAGCAGCCAGGCGGTCCTAAATGAAAAACTGTTTTTT
TRBJ2-1 | TRBV7-2 | . | . | 13 | CASSFLVNNEQFF | TGTGCCAGCAGCTTCTTAGTCAACAATGAGCAGTTCTTC
TRBJ1-2 | TRBV27 | . | . | 13 | CASSTRGRNGYTF | TGTGCCAGCAGTACGCGGGGGCGCAATGGCTACACCTTC
TRBJ2-3 | TRBV11-1 | . | . | 16 | CASSPRRGAFTDTQYF | TGTGCCAGCAGCCCGCGACGGGGAGCCTTCACAGATACGCAGTATTTT
TRBJ2-6 | TRBV5-1 | . | TRBD2 | 18 | CASSLEGVAGGWANVLTF | TGCGCCAGCAGCTTGGAGGGGGTAGCGGGAGGCTGGGCCAACGTCCTGACTTTC
TRBJ1-3 | TRBV5-6 | . | . | 14 | CASSLWLVGNTIYF | TGTGCCAGCAGCTTGTGGCTCGTTGGAAACACCATATATTTT
TRBJ2-1 | TRBV19 | . | . | 12 | CASSTAYNEQFF | TGTGCCAGTAGCACTGCCTACAATGAGCAGTTCTTC
TRBJ2-7 | TRBV2 | . | TRBD2 | 16 | CASSVPPAGAPYEQYF | TGTGCCAGCAGTGTACCCCCGGCGGGAGCTCCCTACGAGCAGTACTTC
TRBJ2-6 | TRBV10-3 | . | . | 14 | CAISRDSGANVLTF | TGTGCCATCAGCAGGGATTCTGGGGCCAACGTCCTGACTTTC
TRBJ1-3 | TRBV30 | . | . | 15 | CAWKGRVNSGNTIYF | TGTGCCTGGAAAGGTAGAGTTAACTCTGGAAACACCATATATTTT
TRBJ1-6 | TRBV11-2 | . | . | 14 | CASSLAGGHAPLHF | TGTGCCAGCAGCTTAGCGGGTGGACACGCACCCCTCCACTTT
TRBJ1-2 | TRBV18 | . | TRBD1 | 18 | CASSQDISPTGDLYGYTF | TGTGCCAGCTCACAAGACATATCTCCGACAGGGGATTTGTATGGCTACACCTTC
TRBJ1-2 | TRBV27 | . | . | 12 | CASSLLGYGYTF | TGTGCCAGCAGCTTGCTGGGGTACGGCTACACCTTC
TRBJ1-6 | TRBV19 | . | . | 18 | CASSRDQVGGSYNSPLHF | TGTGCCAGTAGTCGGGATCAGGTAGGGGGGTCCTATAATTCACCCCTCCACTTT
TRBJ2-2 | TRBV4-3 | . | TRBD1 | 16 | CASSQLGQPNTGELFF | TGCGCCAGCAGCCAGCTGGGACAGCCGAACACCGGGGAGCTGTTTTTT
TRBJ1-2 | TRBV7-9 | . | . | 14 | CASTPSGRNDGYTF | TGTGCCAGCACCCCATCTGGACGGAACGATGGCTACACCTTC
TRBJ2-5 | TRBV3-1/TRBV3-2 | once | . | 15 | CASSPRDKGQETQYF | TGTGCCAGCAGCCCCCGGGACAAGGGTCAAGAGACCCAGTACTTC
TRBJ2-3 | TRBV4-1 | once | . | 15 | CASSPEEGYTDTQYF | TGCGCCAGCAGCCCCGAGGAGGGGTACACAGATACGCAGTATTTT
TRBJ2-7 | TRBV5-1 | . | . | 15 | CASSLSVGSSYEQYF | TGCGCCAGCAGCCTGTCGGTAGGTAGCTCCTACGAGCAGTACTTC
TRBJ1-6 | TRBV4-3 | . | . | 13 | CASADRLNSPLHF | TGCGCCAGCGCGGACAGATTGAATTCACCCCTCCACTTT
TRBJ2-7 | TRBV25-1 | . | . | 14 | CASTDPLAPYEQYF | TGTGCCAGCACCGACCCACTTGCGCCCTACGAGCAGTACTTC
TRBJ1-5 | TRBV6-5 | . | . | 14 | CASSLRDNYQPQHF | TGTGCCAGCAGCCTCCGGGACAACTATCAGCCCCAGCATTTT
TRBJ1-2 | TRBV7-2 | . | . | 14 | CASSLGGAYYGYTF | TGTGCCAGCAGCTTAGGGGGGGCCTACTATGGCTACACCTTC
TRBJ2-7 | TRBV5-1 | . | . | 12 | CASSLGGDEQYF | TGCGCCAGCAGCTTGGGAGGGGACGAGCAGTACTTC
TRBJ2-2 | TRBV7-9 | . | . | 12 | CASSLRSGELFF | TGTGCCAGCAGCTTAAGGTCCGGGGAGCTGTTTTTT
TRBJ1-5 | TRBV6-6 | . | TRBD1 | 16 | CASTPGQLFSNQPQHF | TGTGCCAGCACCCCGGGACAGCTTTTTAGCAATCAGCCCCAGCATTTT
TRBJ2-7 | TRBV6-5 | once | TRBD2 | 15 | CASSYSGAGSYEQYF | TGTGCCAGCAGTTACTCAGGAGCGGGAAGCTACGAGCAGTACTTC
TRBJ2-1 | TRBV25-1 | . | TRBD1 | 14 | CASKRDSSYNEQFF | TGTGCCAGCAAAAGGGACAGCAGTTACAATGAGCAGTTCTTC
TRBJ1-5 | TRBV7-8 | . | . | 14 | CASSLTGNNQPQHF | TGTGCCAGCAGCCTGACAGGTAACAATCAGCCCCAGCATTTT
TRBJ2-7 | TRBV27 | . | . | 16 | CASSPKPLGAPYEQYF | TGTGCCAGCAGTCCCAAGCCCCTAGGGGCCCCCTACGAGCAGTACTTC
TRBJ2-7 | TRBV14 | . | . | 12 | CASSQGSAEQYF | TGTGCCAGCAGCCAAGGTAGCGCCGAGCAGTACTTC
TRBJ2-3 | TRBV10-3 | . | TRBD2 | 19 | CAISGGPGLAGAAGNTQYF | TGTGCCATCAGTGGAGGGCCGGGACTAGCGGGAGCCGCCGGGAATACGCAGTATTTT
TRBJ2-3 | TRBV6-6 | . | . | 16 | CASSYRRLARGDTQYF | TGTGCCAGCAGTTACCGGCGGCTAGCGCGTGGGGATACGCAGTATTTT
TRBJ2-5 | TRBV9 | . | . | 13 | CASSVDRVETQYF | TGTGCCAGCAGCGTAGACAGAGTAGAGACCCAGTACTTC
TRBJ2-7 | TRBV30 | . | . | 14 | CAWSPTEQAYEQYF | TGTGCCTGGAGTCCCACCGAGCAGGCCTACGAGCAGTACTTC
TRBJ1-6 | TRBV11-2 | once | . | 15 | CASSFQGDYNSPLHF | TGTGCCAGCAGTTTCCAGGGAGATTATAATTCACCCCTCCACTTT
TRBJ1-5 | TRBV6-5 | . | TRBD1 | 15 | CASSLGTGGNQPQHF | TGTGCCAGCAGTCTCGGGACAGGGGGGAATCAGCCCCAGCATTTT
TRBJ1-2 | TRBV2 | . | TRBD1 | 14 | CASRMGQNNYGYTF | TGTGCCAGCAGAATGGGACAGAATAACTATGGCTACACCTTC
TRBJ1-4 | TRBV3-1/TRBV3-2 | . | . | 14 | CASSHSGTDEKLFF | TGTGCCAGCAGCCATTCGGGGACGGATGAAAAACTGTTTTTT
TRBJ2-6 | TRBV7-9 | . | . | 18 | CASSPRTVGNSGANVLTF | TGTGCCAGCAGCCCCAGGACAGTGGGAAACTCTGGGGCCAACGTCCTGACTTTC
TRBJ2-3 | TRBV19 | . | TRBD1 | 19 | CASTSGQGPGGLSTDTQYF | TGTGCCAGTACCTCGGGACAGGGGCCGGGGGGACTTTCCACAGATACGCAGTATTTT
TRBJ2-1 | TRBV7-8 | . | TRBD2 | 16 | CASRPRGGAFRDEQFF | TGTGCCAGCAGGCCCCGCGGGGGAGCCTTTCGGGATGAGCAGTTCTTC
TRBJ2-3 | TRBV6-2/TRBV6-3 | . | . | 16 | CASSRLRGNNADTQYF | TGTGCCAGCAGTCGCCTCCGGGGGAATAATGCAGATACGCAGTATTTT
TRBJ1-1 | TRBV7-9 | . | . | 12 | CASTIPGARAFF | TGTGCCAGCACCATACCAGGGGCCCGGGCTTTCTTT
TRBJ2-3 | TRBV7-2 | . | . | 12 | CASSLRSLTQYF | TGTGCCAGCAGCTTACGCAGTCTGACGCAGTATTTT
TRBJ2-3 | TRBV18 | . | . | 17 | CASSPLGQRASTDTQYF | TGTGCCAGCTCACCCCTAGGTCAGCGGGCAAGCACAGATACGCAGTATTTT